A single sample gave rise to the 10 T cell receptor beta chains below, sequenced in a study of cytomegalovirus exposure and HLA in healthy donors. This PCR relied on a set of 60 Vbeta primers and 13 Jbeta primers. Libraries were prepared by immunoSEQ multiplex PCR; TCRdb keeps only in-frame clonotypes and omits some of them. This sample has around 100,000 clones, with 78% found just once. Sequencing input: PBMCs. These receptors originate from a middle-aged woman in good health and CMV-seropositive.

The chain uses TRBV7-2 and TRBJ1-5; TRBD1 aligns across 9 bases. V lost 2 bases and J lost 3; bases outside the gene matches: 5. CDR3 length: 16 amino acids. Germline V lookup: CDR1 SGHTA, CDR2 FQGNSA. Here the CDR3 reads CASSLFDRGVNQPQHF. The CDR3 DNA reads as TGTGCCAGCAGCTTATTCGACAGGGGGGTCAATCAGCCCCAGCATTTT.

J is TRBJ2-2 and V is TRBV25-1; 8 positions agree with TRBD2. Trimming removed 8 bases from V and 4 bases from J; junction bases left unmatched: 12. Germline CDR1 is MGHDK and CDR2 is SYGVNS. The CDR3 runs to 16 residues. The DNA of the CDR3 is TGTGCCAGCGCGGGGGGCCTACCGCTGGGCACCGGGGAGCTGTTTTTT. It translates to CASAGGLPLGTGELFF.

The chain uses TRBV27 and TRBJ1-2; 7 bases map to TRBD1. Germline V gene sequence: CDR1 MNHEY, CDR2 SMNVEV (reference sequence). The CDR3 consists of 14 residues. The ends lost 4 bases at V and 7 bases at J; junction bases unmatched: 9. CDR3 amino acids: CASSSRQGFLGYTF. In nucleotides, the CDR3 is TGTGCCAGCAGTTCAAGACAGGGATTCCTTGGCTACACCTTC.

The chain is built from TRBV4-2 and TRBJ1-3, with D tentatively TRBD1 (5 bases). This CDR3 has 21 amino acids. Trimming pared 2 bases from V and 1 base from J, leaving 27 bases between. Germline V gene data show CDR1 as LGHNA and CDR2 as YNFKEQ. CDR3 nucleotides: TGTGCCAGCAGCCAAAACACGGAATCCTGGGGCAGGGTTAAATCTGGAAACACCATATATTTT. This sequence encodes CASSQNTESWGRVKSGNTIYF.

The chain combines TRBV11-3 with TRBJ2-3; 9 bases fit TRBD2. The CDR3 has 17 amino acids. The junction had 11 bases not matched to a gene; V was cut back by 1 base and J by 6 bases. CDR1 is SGHNT, CDR2 YENEEA, per germline. The CDR3 nucleotides read TGTGCCAGCAGCTTAGGTGGCGTAGCGGGAGAATCTGATACGCAGTATTTT. Protein product: CASSLGGVAGESDTQYF.

This chain uses TRBV19 with TRBJ1-3, with D perhaps matching TRBD1 (5 bases). Trimming removed 6 bases at V and 8 bases at J, with 11 bases between. The CDR3 contains 12 residues. The germline CDR1 and CDR2 sequences are LNHDA and SQIVND (reference sequence). CDR3 DNA sequence: TGTGCCAGTAGCCGGGGGTTCGACACCATATATTTT. Amino acid sequence: CASSRGFDTIYF.

This rearrangement joins TRBV11-2 to TRBJ2-7; 11 bases are shared with TRBD2. The CDR3 covers 17 residues. The germline gives CDR1 SGHAT, CDR2 FQNNGV. Trimming took 3 bases from V and 1 from J; bases not matched to a gene: 8. This CDR3 is CASSFQKGLAESYEQYF. The CDR3 nucleotides read TGTGCCAGCAGCTTCCAAAAGGGACTAGCGGAGTCCTACGAGCAGTACTTC.

This clone was counted only a few times. A far bigger clonotype differs at one base, so this is likely a read error. The chain uses TRBV15 and TRBJ2-7; 7 bases align to TRBD1. Per the germline V gene, CDR1 is LNHNV and CDR2 is YYDKDF (reference sequence). This CDR3 has 16 amino acids. Losses at the gene ends were 5 bases for V and 3 bases for J; bases not matched to a gene: 13. In DNA, the CDR3 is TGTGCCACCAGCCGCGGAACAGGGGCGGGTATCTACGAGCAGTACTTC. Residues: CATSRGTGAGIYEQYF.

V is TRBV28 and J is TRBJ2-7; weak D call: TRBD1 (5 bases). This CDR3 contains 14 residues. From germline, CDR1 is MDHEN and CDR2 SYDVKM. V shed 2 bases and J shed 5 bases, with 13 bases lying between them. CDR3 in amino acids: CASSLGSQEDEQYF. The CDR3 DNA is TGTGCCAGCAGTTTAGGGTCACAGGAAGACGAGCAGTACTTC.

The chain couples TRBV7-3 to TRBJ2-7; 7 bases align to TRBD2. The CDR3 runs 14 residues. V shed 2 bases and J 2 bases; nucleotides not matched to a gene: 3. Germline assignment: CDR1 SGHTA and CDR2 FQGTGA. This CDR3 reads CASSLGGRAYEQYF. The CDR3 DNA is TGTGCCAGCAGCTTAGGGGGGAGGGCCTACGAGCAGTACTTC. The variable domain in full, completed from reference TRBV7-3 and TRBJ2-7, reads GAGVSQTPSNKVTEKGKYVELRCDPISGHTALYWYRQSLGQGPEFLIYFQGTGAADDSGLPNDRFFAVRPEGSVSTLKIQRTERGDSAVYLCASSLGGRAYEQYFGPGTRLTVT.